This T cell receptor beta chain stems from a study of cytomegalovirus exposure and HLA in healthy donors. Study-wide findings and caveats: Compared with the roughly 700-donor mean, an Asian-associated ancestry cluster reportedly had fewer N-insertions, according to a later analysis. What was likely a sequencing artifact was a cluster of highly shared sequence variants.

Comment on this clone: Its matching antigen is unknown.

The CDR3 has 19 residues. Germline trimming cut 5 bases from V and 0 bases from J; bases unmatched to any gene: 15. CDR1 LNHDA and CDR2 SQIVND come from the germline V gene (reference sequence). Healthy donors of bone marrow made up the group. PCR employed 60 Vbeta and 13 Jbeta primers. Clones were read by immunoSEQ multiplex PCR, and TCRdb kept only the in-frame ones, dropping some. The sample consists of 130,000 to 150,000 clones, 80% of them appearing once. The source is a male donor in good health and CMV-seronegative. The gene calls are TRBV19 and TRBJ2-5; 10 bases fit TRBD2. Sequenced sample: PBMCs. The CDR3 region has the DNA TGTGCCAGTAGTGAGCGCCTTACTCTTAGCGGGGGGTACCAAGAGACCCAGTACTTC. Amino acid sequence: CASSERLTLSGGYQETQYF.